This TCR beta chain was retrieved from a study of monozygotic twins with inflammatory bowel disease. Addition of UMIs with a 6-nucleotide sample barcode was achieved by template switching. From the 5' RACE reads, TCRdb lists one entry per CDR3 protein and no DNA. Its table lists about 210,000 distinct CDR3 sequences. Per germline, CDR1 KGHSH and CDR2 LQKENI. The CDR3 contains 15 residues. The TCR was taken from a human donor with ulcerative colitis or Crohn's disease, or a healthy co-twin of an affected twin (not recorded which). This sequence joins TRBV18 and TRBJ1-2; the D call from TCRdb, TRBD1, cannot be confirmed without DNA. Material: blood. CDR3 in amino acids: CASSQDSRIDYGYTF.